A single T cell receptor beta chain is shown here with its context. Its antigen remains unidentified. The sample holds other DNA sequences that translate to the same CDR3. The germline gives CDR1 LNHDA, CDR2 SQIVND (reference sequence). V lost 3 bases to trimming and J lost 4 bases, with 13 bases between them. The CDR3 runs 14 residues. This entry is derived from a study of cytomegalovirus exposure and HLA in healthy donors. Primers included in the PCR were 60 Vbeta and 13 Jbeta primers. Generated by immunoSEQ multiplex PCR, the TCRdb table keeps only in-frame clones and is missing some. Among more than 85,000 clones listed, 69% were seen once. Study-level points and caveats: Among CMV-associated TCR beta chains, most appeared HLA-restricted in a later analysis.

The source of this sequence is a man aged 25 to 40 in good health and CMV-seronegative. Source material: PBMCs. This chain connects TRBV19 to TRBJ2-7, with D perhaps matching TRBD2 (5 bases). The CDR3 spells CASSISSDSYEQYF. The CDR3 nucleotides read TGTGCCAGTAGTATTTCGTCGGACTCTTACGAGCAGTACTTC. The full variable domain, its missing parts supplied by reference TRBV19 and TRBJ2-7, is DGGITQSPKYLFRKEGQNVTLSCEQNLNHDAMYWYRQDPGQGLRLIYYSQIVNDFQKGDIAEGYSVSREKKESFPLTVTSAQKNPTAFYLCASSISSDSYEQYFGPGTRLTVT.